Listed here are 27 T cell receptor beta chains from one sample, sequenced in a study of PD-L1 blockade in urothelial cancer. Profiled with immunoSEQ multiplex PCR; TCRdb holds only in-frame clones, not every one. This table holds 30,000 to 35,000 clones, over 70% found once. Time point described: pretreatment peripheral blood. The sample in question was PBMCs, obtained around atezolizumab (anti-PD-L1) treatment. Source of these receptors: a man between 60 and 75 years old with urothelial cancer.

The V and J genes are TRBV28 and TRBJ1-1, with TRBD1 matching 10 bases. This CDR3 comprises 14 residues. With 7 bases clipped from V and 5 bases from J, the junction kept 7 bases outside the gene matches. Germline V gene data show CDR1 as MDHEN and CDR2 as SYDVKM. CDR3 protein: CASTPGTGVTEAFF. The CDR3 coding sequence is TGTGCCAGCACCCCGGGGACAGGGGTTACTGAAGCTTTCTTT. Based on the CDR3 plus reference TRBV28 and TRBJ1-1, the full variable domain is DVKVTQSSRYLVKRTGEKVFLECVQDMDHENMFWYRQDPGLGLRLIYFSYDVKMKEKGDIPEGYSVSREKKERFSLILESASTNQTSMYLCASTPGTGVTEAFFGQGTRLTVV.

The rearrangement joins TRBV28 to TRBJ1-5, with 8 nucleotides matching TRBD1. The CDR3 length is 13 residues. V was pared by 9 bases and J by 6 bases, with 7 bases of the junction left unmatched. Germline V gene lookup returns CDR1 MDHEN and CDR2 SYDVKM. CDR3 DNA sequence: TGTGCCAGTTTACAGGGGGTAGGTCAGCCCCAGCATTTT. This codes for CASLQGVGQPQHF.

This clone was counted between two and nine times. The CDR3 bases are TGTGCCAGTAGTTTAACGGTGAACACTGAAGCTTTCTTT. It translates to CASSLTVNTEAFF. V and J are TRBV19 and TRBJ1-1; D unresolved. The CDR3 loop spans 13 amino acids. CDR1 is LNHDA, CDR2 SQIVND, per germline (reference sequence). V was shortened by 5 bases and J by 0 bases, with 7 bases between the two germline ends.

The V gene is TRBV7-2, the J gene TRBJ1-1, with a tentative D call TRBD1 (5 bases). Trimming shortened V by 5 bases and J by 0 bases, and 13 bases separated the two germline ends. CDR3 size: 15 residues. Germline V gives CDR1 SGHTA, CDR2 FQGNSA. The CDR3 DNA follows: TGTGCCAGCAGCACCTCAGGGCCAATGAACACTGAAGCTTTCTTT. This translates into CASSTSGPMNTEAFF.

This chain connects TRBV27 to TRBJ2-5; TRBD1 matches at 8 bases. This CDR3 has 15 amino acids. Germline CDR1 reads MNHEY; CDR2 reads SMNVEV (reference sequence). With 10 bases clipped from V and 5 bases from J, the junction kept 15 bases outside the gene matches. For the CDR3, the DNA is TGTGCCATTTCGCGACAGGGGAGACAAGGGGAGACCCAGTACTTC. Residues: CAISRQGRQGETQYF.

This chain links TRBV6-5 with TRBJ2-2; D may be TRBD2 (5 bases). V gave up 8 bases and J gave up 1 base, with 11 bases separating them. CDR1 and CDR2 from the germline V gene are MNHEY and SVGAGI. The CDR3 sequence is 14 residues long. The CDR3 region is CASLRSGNTGELFF. CDR3 DNA sequence: TGTGCCAGCCTACGGAGCGGGAACACCGGGGAGCTGTTTTTT.

V is TRBV2 and J is TRBJ1-3, with TRBD1 matching over 10 bases. Unmatched junction bases numbered 4, after V lost 5 bases and J lost 0 bases. This CDR3 has 16 amino acids. The germline V gene encodes CDR1 SNHLY and CDR2 FYNNEI. This CDR3 reads CASSRDRGASGNTIYF. The CDR3 DNA sequence: TGTGCCAGCAGTAGGGACAGGGGCGCCTCTGGAAACACCATATATTTT.

V is TRBV6-5 and J is TRBJ1-1; maybe TRBD1 (6 bases). With 6 bases removed from V and 5 bases from J, the gap between germline ends came to 13 bases. The CDR3 spans 13 residues. Germline V gene data show CDR1 as MNHEY and CDR2 as SVGAGI. CDR3 coding DNA: TGTGCCAGCAGGGTGGGGGCGCGGACTGAAGCTTTCTTT. Translated: CASRVGARTEAFF.

V gene TRBV11-2 combines with J gene TRBJ2-7; perhaps TRBD1 as D (7 bases). The CDR3 extends over 16 amino acids. Germline V lookup: CDR1 SGHAT, CDR2 FQNNGV. V dropped 0 bases and J dropped 5 bases, with 17 bases sitting between them. The CDR3 DNA is TGTGCCAGCAGCTTAGACCCGACAGGGAGGTCCGACGAGCAGTACTTC. It specifies CASSLDPTGRSDEQYF.

This chain joins TRBV7-6 and TRBJ2-7, with 12 bases aligning to TRBD1. The J segment lost 4 bases and the V segment lost 1 base, leaving 17 bases of the junction unmatched. This CDR3 region has 20 residues. Germline CDR1 SGHVS, CDR2 FNYEAQ. The CDR3 DNA reads TGTGCCAGCAGCTTAGGAGTTAAGGGACAGGGGGCCTTGCGGACTTACGAGCAGTACTTC. It specifies CASSLGVKGQGALRTYEQYF.

This clone was detected only once. The chain has TRBV5-1 and TRBJ2-5, with D maybe TRBD1 (5 bases). The CDR3 is 13 amino acids. Germline CDR1 SGHRS, CDR2 YFSETQ. V dropped 4 bases and J dropped 5 bases, with 12 bases sitting between them. CDR3 in DNA: TGCGCCAGCAGCCGGACACGCTTGGAGACCCAGTACTTC. Amino acid sequence: CASSRTRLETQYF. Combining the CDR3 with reference TRBV5-1 and TRBJ2-5 gives the whole variable domain KAGVTQTPRYLIKTRGQQVTLSCSPISGHRSVSWYQQTPGQGLQFLFEYFSETQRNKGNFPGRFSGRQFSNSRSEMNVSTLELGDSALYLCASSRTRLETQYFGPGTRLLVL.

The chain links TRBV19 to TRBJ1-4; maybe TRBD1 (6 bases). V was cut by 2 bases and J by 2 bases, with 9 bases left in between. In germline, CDR1 is LNHDA, CDR2 SQIVND (reference sequence). The CDR3 runs to 15 residues. The chain's CDR3 is CASSISGATNEKLFF. The CDR3 region has the DNA TGTGCCAGTAGTATATCAGGGGCGACTAATGAAAAACTGTTTTTT.

The gene calls are TRBV6-5 and TRBJ1-4; a weak D match, TRBD1 (5 bases). This CDR3 comprises 16 residues. Germline CDR1 and CDR2: MNHEY and SVGAGI. V lost 0 bases, J lost 7 bases, and 15 bases lay in between. CDR3: CASSYSSPGRSEKLFF. For the CDR3, the DNA is TGTGCCAGCAGTTACTCGAGCCCAGGGCGAAGTGAAAAACTGTTTTTT.

The chain employs TRBV5-1 and TRBJ2-7; D not resolved. Trimming took off 0 bases at V and 2 bases at J, with 9 bases between the two ends. The CDR3 is 14 amino acids. The germline CDR1 and CDR2 sequences are SGHRS and YFSETQ. The CDR3 loop is CASSLGGVAYEQYF. The CDR3 DNA reads TGCGCCAGCAGCTTGGGCGGAGTTGCCTACGAGCAGTACTTC.

This clone was recorded only once. This chain joins TRBV29-1 and TRBJ2-4; TRBD1 matches at 9 bases. V shed 7 bases and J 7 bases; nucleotides not matched to a gene: 5. The CDR3 covers 12 residues. Germline CDR1 is SQVTM and CDR2 is ANQGSEA. CDR3 protein: CSAWTGVNIQYF. CDR3 bases: TGCAGCGCCTGGACAGGGGTTAACATTCAGTACTTC. The full variable domain, its missing parts supplied by reference TRBV29-1 and TRBJ2-4, is SAVISQKPSRDICQRGTSLTIQCQVDSQVTMMFWYRQQPGQSLTLIATANQGSEATYESGFVIDKFPISRPNLTFSTLTVSNMSPEDSSIYLCSAWTGVNIQYFGAGTRLSVL.

The chain links TRBV6-5 to TRBJ2-5, with D possibly matching TRBD1 (6 bases). The length of the CDR3 is 16 residues. V was pared by 0 bases and J by 5 bases, with 16 bases between. Germline V gene data show CDR1 as MNHEY and CDR2 as SVGAGI. CDR3 DNA: TGTGCCAGCAGTTACTCGATGGCTGCAAGGGGGGAGACCCAGTACTTC. Translated, it gives CASSYSMAARGETQYF.

This sequence joins TRBV7-6 and TRBJ2-3, with 9 nucleotides matching TRBD2. CDR1 SGHVS and CDR2 FNYEAQ come from the germline V gene. This CDR3 comprises 16 residues. J lost 5 bases, V lost 1 base, and 7 bases had no gene match. For the CDR3, the DNA is TGTGCCAGCAGCTTAGTGGTAGCGGGAGTTCAAGATACGCAGTATTTT. This gives the protein CASSLVVAGVQDTQYF. Based on the CDR3 plus reference TRBV7-6 and TRBJ2-3, the full variable domain is GAGVSQSPRYKVTKRGQDVALRCDPISGHVSLYWYRQALGQGPEFLTYFNYEAQQDKSGLPNDRFSAERPEGSISTLTIQRTEQRDSAMYRCASSLVVAGVQDTQYFGPGTRLTVL.

This clone was detected a few times. The chain links TRBV5-5 to TRBJ1-1, with TRBD1 as a possible D gene (6 bases). CDR1 is SGHKS, CDR2 YYEKEE, per germline (reference sequence). With 3 bases removed from V and 3 bases from J, the gap between germline ends came to 15 bases. The CDR3 covers 15 residues. This chain's CDR3 is CASSSPLGAYTEAFF. The CDR3 region has the DNA TGTGCCAGCAGCTCTCCTTTGGGGGCCTACACTGAAGCTTTCTTT. The full variable domain, with the rest looked up from reference TRBV5-5 and TRBJ1-1, is DAGVTQSPTHLIKTRGQQVTLRCSPISGHKSVSWYQQVLGQGPQFIFQYYEKEERGRGNFPDRFSARQFPNYSSELNVNALLLGDSALYLCASSSPLGAYTEAFFGQGTRLTVV.

The chain couples TRBV11-2 to TRBJ2-7; no clear D gene. Germline V gene lookup returns CDR1 SGHAT and CDR2 FQNNGV. The CDR3 has 12 amino acids. Trimming pared 3 bases from V and 7 bases from J, leaving 10 bases between. The CDR3, as DNA: TGTGCCAGCAGCTTCGGCCCTAGGGAGCAGTACTTC. Its translation is CASSFGPREQYF.

This chain joins TRBV5-1 and TRBJ1-6, with TRBD1 as a possible D gene (6 bases). Germline lookup yields CDR1 SGHRS and CDR2 YFSETQ. Trimming stripped 1 base from V and 4 bases from J, with 15 bases between. This CDR3 is 17 amino acids long. The CDR3 loop is CASSLTTGLRYNSPLHF. The CDR3 nucleotides read TGCGCCAGCAGCTTGACGACAGGTCTCCGGTATAATTCACCCCTCCACTTT.

This chain uses TRBV9 with TRBJ2-7, with 11 bases matching TRBD2. V gave up 4 bases and J gave up 2 bases; unmatched junction bases: 5. The CDR3 is 15 residues long. Germline CDR1 reads SGDLS; CDR2 reads YYNGEE. The CDR3 protein is CASSLLAGGAYEQYF. In nucleotides, the CDR3 is TGTGCCAGCAGCTTGCTAGCGGGAGGAGCCTACGAGCAGTACTTC.

The chain recombines TRBV4-1 with TRBJ2-6, with D perhaps TRBD1 (6 bases). Germline-derived CDR1 and CDR2 are MGHRA and YSYEKL. Deletions cut 5 bases from V and 3 bases from J, with 8 bases between. This CDR3 has 14 amino acids. The DNA of the CDR3 is TGCGCCAGCAGCACCAGGGGTGGGGCCAACGTCCTGACTTTC. Its translation: CASSTRGGANVLTF.

The chain employs TRBV19 and TRBJ1-1, with 7 bases lining up with TRBD1. V lost 5 bases and J lost 2; bases outside the gene matches: 11. Germline CDR1 and CDR2: LNHDA and SQIVND (reference sequence). The CDR3 loop spans 16 amino acids. Here the CDR3 reads CASSVGQGQSNTEAFF. Written as DNA, the CDR3 is TGTGCCAGTAGTGTGGGCCAGGGACAGTCCAACACTGAAGCTTTCTTT.

The chain employs TRBV18 and TRBJ1-1; a possible D gene is TRBD1 (6 bases). Looked up from germline, CDR1 is KGHSH and CDR2 is LQKENI. The V gene lost 4 bases and the J gene lost 1 base, with 10 bases spanning the gap. The CDR3 sequence is 14 residues long. The CDR3 bases are TGTGCCAGCTCACTGGGGGGGGCGAACACTGAAGCTTTCTTT. This encodes CASSLGGANTEAFF.

The chain carries TRBV18 and TRBJ1-5; TRBD1 is a possible D gene (5 bases). Trimming pared 3 bases from V and 0 bases from J, leaving 6 bases between. The V gene's germline CDR1 is KGHSH and CDR2 LQKENI. CDR3 size: 14 residues. The chain's CDR3 is CASSPGGSNQPQHF. The CDR3 coding sequence is TGTGCCAGCTCACCGGGGGGTAGCAATCAGCCCCAGCATTTT.

This chain links TRBV7-2 with TRBJ2-1; unclear D gene. This CDR3 is built from 15 residues. V dropped 2 bases and J dropped 8 bases, with 16 bases sitting between them. Germline CDR1 and CDR2: SGHTA and FQGNSA. CDR3 protein: CASSLFRQGSYEQFF. CDR3 nucleotide sequence: TGTGCCAGCAGCTTATTTCGACAAGGCAGCTATGAGCAGTTCTTC.

In this sample, this clone turned up a few times. The gene calls are TRBV29-1 and TRBJ2-5, with a tentative D call TRBD1 (7 bases). The CDR3 is 12 residues long. V lost 7 bases to trimming and J lost 5 bases, with 14 bases between them. From germline, CDR1 is SQVTM and CDR2 ANQGSEA. CDR3 bases: TGCAGCGCTCTCAGGGGGAGGGAGACCCAGTACTTC. This translates into CSALRGRETQYF.